A single sample is the source of the 28 T cell receptor beta chains below, sequenced in a study of cytotoxic CD8 clonotypes in ibrutinib-treated CLL (dated by TCRdb to the early 2020s). Preparation of the library involved the immunoSEQ multiplex PCR assay. Held by TCRdb, this immuneACCESS table contains in-frame sequences only and omits some clones. Under half of the omission traces to an unresolved V gene where checked; the cause of the rest is unknown. The sample table shows about 58,000 clones, and approximately 75% are seen once. The top ten constitute around two fifths of the sample. The intended sense of this specimen's time point label: about eleven months on ibrutinib. Sequences were derived from PBMCs, sampled after 12 months of ibrutinib treatment. The receptors were gathered from a human donor with chronic lymphocytic leukemia.

V usage is TRBV4-2 and J usage is TRBJ1-2; perhaps TRBD1 as D (5 bases). The CDR3 sequence is 13 residues long. CDR1 is LGHNA and CDR2 is YNFKEQ in the germline V gene. Trimming took off 1 base at V and 3 bases at J, with 6 bases between the two ends. CDR3 loop: CASSQGGDYGYTF. Written as DNA, the CDR3 is TGTGCCAGCAGCCAAGGGGGGGACTATGGCTACACCTTC.

Here the CDR3 reads CASRLGLAGYNEQFF. CDR3 DNA sequence: TGTGCCAGCAGGCTGGGCCTAGCGGGGTACAATGAGCAGTTCTTC. V is TRBV2 and J is TRBJ2-1, with TRBD2 identical over 9 bases. The CDR3 has 15 residues. The V gene's germline CDR1 is SNHLY and CDR2 FYNNEI. With V trimmed by 6 bases and J by 4 bases, 7 bases remained unmatched.

CDR3 in amino acids: CASSLVLGPSGRGTDTQYF. CDR3 nucleotide sequence: TGTGCCAGCAGCTTGGTCTTGGGTCCTAGCGGGAGAGGCACAGATACGCAGTATTTT. The rearrangement joins TRBV5-4 to TRBJ2-3; the match to TRBD2 covers 10 bases. J lost 1 base, V lost 0 bases, and 11 bases had no gene match. CDR3 length equals 19 residues. From germline, CDR1 is SGHNT and CDR2 YYREEE (reference sequence).

The V gene is TRBV15, the J gene TRBJ2-2; possibly TRBD2 for D (7 bases). The germline CDR1 and CDR2 sequences are LNHNV and YYDKDF (reference sequence). The CDR3 has 14 residues. Trimming shortened V by 3 bases and J by 6 bases, and 11 bases separated the two germline ends. CDR3 region: CATSSTGRAGELFF. The CDR3 bases are TGTGCCACCAGCAGTACAGGGAGGGCCGGGGAGCTGTTTTTT. The full variable domain, rest sourced from reference TRBV15 and TRBJ2-2, is DAMVIQNPRYQVTQFGKPVTLSCSQTLNHNVMYWYQQKSSQAPKLLFHYYDKDFNNEADTPDNFQSRRPNTSFCFLDIRSPGLGDTAMYLCATSSTGRAGELFFGEGSRLTVL.

The V and J genes are TRBV15 and TRBJ2-7; 8 bases agree with TRBD2. V lost 5 bases, J lost 6 bases, and 15 bases stayed unmatched. The CDR3 totals 16 residues. Germline CDR1 reads LNHNV; CDR2 reads YYDKDF (reference sequence). The CDR3 loop reads CATSGPGLGVSGEQYF. The CDR3 DNA reads TGTGCCACCAGCGGCCCGGGACTAGGGGTTTCGGGCGAGCAGTACTTC.

The gene calls are TRBV10-1 and TRBJ2-7; D uncertain. The germline V and J ends were trimmed by 8 bases and 3 bases, with 8 bases remaining between them. Per the germline V gene, CDR1 is WNHNN and CDR2 is SYGVQD (reference sequence). The CDR3 runs 11 residues. CDR3 bases: TGCGCCAGCGCCTATTACTACGAGCAGTACTTC. It codes for CASAYYYEQYF.

The chain has TRBV10-3 and TRBJ1-3; no clear D gene. Germline V gene lookup returns CDR1 ENHRY and CDR2 SYGVKD. The CDR3 covers 15 residues. V was pared by 3 bases and J by 10 bases, with 19 bases between. CDR3 loop: CAISDLAPSGRTIYF. CDR3 in DNA: TGTGCCATCAGTGACCTCGCTCCCTCTGGAAGGACCATATATTTT.

The V gene is TRBV19, the J gene TRBJ2-7; D may match TRBD1 or TRBD2 (5 bases each). The CDR3 covers 16 residues. CDR1 LNHDA and CDR2 SQIVND come from the germline V gene (reference sequence). Between the trimmed V and J ends, which lost 5 bases and 3 bases, there was a span of 20 bases. CDR3 region: CASSPGRTGARYEQYF. In DNA form, the CDR3 reads TGTGCCAGTAGTCCAGGCCGGACCGGGGCACGCTACGAGCAGTACTTC.

The V and J genes are TRBV7-3 and TRBJ2-2; D might be TRBD2 (7 bases). Germline CDR1 is SGHTA and CDR2 is FQGTGA. With 5 bases removed from V and 0 bases from J, the gap between germline ends came to 16 bases. The CDR3 sequence is 17 residues long. CDR3 sequence reads: CASSNVRGATNTGELFF. The CDR3 DNA reads TGTGCCAGCAGCAACGTCCGGGGGGCGACGAACACCGGGGAGCTGTTTTTT. The whole variable domain, remainder taken from reference TRBV7-3 and TRBJ2-2, is GAGVSQTPSNKVTEKGKYVELRCDPISGHTALYWYRQSLGQGPEFLIYFQGTGAADDSGLPNDRFFAVRPEGSVSTLKIQRTERGDSAVYLCASSNVRGATNTGELFFGEGSRLTVL.

V is TRBV6-5 and J is TRBJ1-1; no clear D. The CDR3 extends over 11 amino acids. The germline gives CDR1 MNHEY, CDR2 SVGAGI. Trimming left V 6 bases short and J 4 bases short, with 6 bases between. The CDR3 DNA reads as TGTGCCAGCAGGATGGGCACTGAAGCTTTCTTT. Translation: CASRMGTEAFF.

This clone was seen only once. The chain links TRBV18 to TRBJ2-7; 15 bases line up with TRBD2. The CDR3 contains 17 residues. The germline V gene encodes CDR1 KGHSH and CDR2 LQKENI. V was pared by 5 bases and J by 4 bases, with 9 bases of the junction left unmatched. The CDR3 bases are TGTGCCAGCTCAGAGAGGACTAGCGGGAGGGCCACGTACGAGCAGTACTTC. This translates into CASSERTSGRATYEQYF.

This chain uses TRBV18 with TRBJ2-1; D call uncertain. The length of the CDR3 is 16 residues. V lost 4 bases and J 4 bases, leaving 17 bases between the germline ends. The V gene's germline CDR1 is KGHSH and CDR2 LQKENI. CDR3 residues: CASSLSDRYPYNEQFF. The DNA of the CDR3 is TGTGCCAGCTCACTGTCGGACCGCTACCCGTACAATGAGCAGTTCTTC.

This clone was counted a few times. The V gene is TRBV19, the J gene TRBJ2-7; 7 nucleotides agree with TRBD2. V shed 6 bases, J shed 6 bases, and the junction held 8 bases outside the gene matches. The CDR3 runs 13 residues. Germline CDR1 is LNHDA and CDR2 is SQIVND (reference sequence). CDR3: CASSPGGGSEQYF. The CDR3 bases are TGTGCCAGTAGCCCAGGCGGGGGATCCGAGCAGTACTTC.

The J gene is TRBJ1-1, the V gene TRBV11-3, with D uncertain. Germline V CDR1 and CDR2: SGHNT, YENEEA. V was trimmed by 5 bases and J by 1 base, leaving 8 bases between them. CDR3 length equals 13 residues. The CDR3 DNA reads TGTGCCAGCAGCCGGCGACAGAACACTGAAGCTTTCTTT. Translation: CASSRRQNTEAFF. The complete variable domain, with remaining parts taken from reference TRBV11-3 and TRBJ1-1, reads EAGVVQSPRYKIIEKKQPVAFWCNPISGHNTLYWYLQNLGQGPELLIRYENEEAVDDSQLPKDRFSAERLKGVDSTLKIQPAELGDSAVYLCASSRRQNTEAFFGQGTRLTVV.

This rearrangement joins TRBV29-1 to TRBJ1-2; tentative D call: TRBD1 (6 bases). The CDR3 has 13 residues. CDR1 and CDR2 (germline): SQVTM, ANQGSEA. V shed 7 bases and J shed 4 bases, with 16 bases lying between them. The CDR3 spells CSADGQSPYGYTF. CDR3 sequence (DNA): TGCAGCGCCGACGGACAGAGCCCCTATGGCTACACCTTC. The full variable domain, rest sourced from reference TRBV29-1 and TRBJ1-2, is SAVISQKPSRDICQRGTSLTIQCQVDSQVTMMFWYRQQPGQSLTLIATANQGSEATYESGFVIDKFPISRPNLTFSTLTVSNMSPEDSSIYLCSADGQSPYGYTFGSGTRLTVV.

The chain has TRBV7-7 and TRBJ1-1; perhaps TRBD1 as D (5 bases). With 3 bases removed from V and 3 bases from J, the gap between germline ends came to 14 bases. This CDR3 contains 15 residues. Germline V lookup: CDR1 SSHAT, CDR2 FNYEAQ (reference sequence). CDR3 in amino acids: CASSLVLGLYTEAFF. CDR3 coding DNA: TGTGCCAGCAGCTTGGTTTTGGGACTTTACACTGAAGCTTTCTTT.

This clone was recorded only once. The gene calls are TRBV7-8 and TRBJ2-7; D unclear. The CDR3 sequence is 14 residues long. Germline CDR1 reads SGHVS; CDR2 reads FQNEAQ. With 5 bases removed from V and 2 bases from J, the gap between germline ends came to 13 bases. This CDR3 is CASSRLGQAYEQYF. CDR3 sequence (DNA): TGTGCCAGCAGCCGGTTAGGGCAGGCCTACGAGCAGTACTTC.

This clone was seen only a few times. V and J are TRBV19 and TRBJ2-3; D gene uncertain. The V end lost 3 bases, the J end lost 2 bases, and 6 bases lay between the germline ends. The germline V gene encodes CDR1 LNHDA and CDR2 SQIVND (reference sequence). The CDR3 runs to 13 residues. CDR3 nucleotides: TGTGCCAGTAGTATTGTTCCCACAGATACGCAGTATTTT. It encodes CASSIVPTDTQYF.

The genes are TRBV30 and TRBJ1-3; possibly TRBD1 for D (5 bases). The V gene lost 4 bases and the J gene lost 0 bases, with 10 bases spanning the gap. The CDR3 loop spans 14 amino acids. The germline gives CDR1 GTSNPN, CDR2 SVGIG (reference sequence). CDR3 residues: CAWTTVRSGNTIYF. As DNA, the CDR3 is TGTGCCTGGACGACAGTACGCTCTGGAAACACCATATATTTT.

This clone is medium-sized by share. The V gene is TRBV14, the J gene TRBJ2-1; D perhaps matches TRBD1 (6 bases). The CDR3 runs to 17 residues. Germline V lookup: CDR1 SGHDN, CDR2 FVKESK. Trimming stripped 0 bases from V and 8 bases from J, with 20 bases between. CDR3 nucleotides: TGTGCCAGCAGCCAAGATCGAGGGGGTTTGCTTTTTGATGAGCAGTTCTTC. Amino acid sequence: CASSQDRGGLLFDEQFF.

The CDR3 protein is CASRLDRDPSYEQYF. For the CDR3, the DNA is TGTGCCAGCAGGCTGGACAGGGACCCCTCCTACGAGCAGTACTTC. The chain combines TRBV28 with TRBJ2-7; 8 bases match TRBD1. From germline, CDR1 is MDHEN and CDR2 SYDVKM. CDR3 size: 15 residues. J was trimmed by 0 bases and V by 6 bases; bases with no gene match: 7. Filled out from reference TRBV28 and TRBJ2-7, the complete variable domain reads DVKVTQSSRYLVKRTGEKVFLECVQDMDHENMFWYRQDPGLGLRLIYFSYDVKMKEKGDIPEGYSVSREKKERFSLILESASTNQTSMYLCASRLDRDPSYEQYFGPGTRLTVT.

The CDR3 nucleotides read TGTGCCAGCAGCTTCACCGGGACAGGGCTTGCTGGGGCCAACGTCCTGACTTTC. It encodes CASSFTGTGLAGANVLTF. The rearrangement uses TRBV7-9 and TRBJ2-6, with 9 positions matching TRBD1. The CDR3 consists of 18 residues. Germline V gene lookup returns CDR1 SEHNR and CDR2 FQNEAQ (reference sequence). The J segment lost 2 bases and the V segment lost 3 bases, leaving 8 bases of the junction unmatched.

This clone was picked up a small number of times. This rearrangement joins TRBV6-1 to TRBJ1-1, with 11 bases fitting TRBD1. The V gene end was trimmed by 6 bases and the J gene end by 4 bases; junction bases not matched to a gene: 7. CDR1 is MNHNS and CDR2 is SASEGT in the germline V gene. This CDR3 region has 15 residues. In DNA form, the CDR3 reads TGTGCCAGCAGCGGACAGGGGGCTGTAGTCACTGAAGCTTTCTTT. Translation: CASSGQGAVVTEAFF.

V gene TRBV7-3 combines with J gene TRBJ2-3; a possible D gene is TRBD1 (6 bases). This CDR3 region has 15 residues. The germline CDR1 and CDR2 sequences are SGHTA and FQGTGA. The ends were cut back, 3 bases at V and 0 bases at J, with 10 bases in the middle. The CDR3 DNA reads TGTGCCAGCAGCTTTGGGACATCAAGCACAGATACGCAGTATTTT. Translating gives CASSFGTSSTDTQYF.

This chain uses TRBV7-2 with TRBJ1-2, with D possibly being TRBD1 (5 bases). Trimming took 7 bases from V and 4 from J, leaving 13 bases between them. The CDR3 spans 13 residues. CDR1 SGHTA and CDR2 FQGNSA come from the germline V gene. CDR3 in DNA: TGTGCCAGCACCTACAGGTCCCTCTATGGCTACACCTTC. Translating gives CASTYRSLYGYTF.

This chain links TRBV15 with TRBJ2-7; TRBD1 agrees at 8 bases. The CDR3 sequence is 14 residues long. Germline V gives CDR1 LNHNV, CDR2 YYDKDF (reference sequence). Unmatched junction bases numbered 7, after V lost 3 bases and J lost 6 bases. CDR3 coding DNA: TGTGCCACCAGCAGGGATCAGGGGGCGGTCGAGCAGTACTTC. Translated: CATSRDQGAVEQYF.

This chain links TRBV29-1 with TRBJ1-5, with D possibly TRBD1 on 5 matching bases. Trimming removed 4 bases at V and 0 bases at J, with 7 bases between. Germline V CDR1 and CDR2: SQVTM, ANQGSEA. The CDR3 length is 13 residues. The CDR3 loop is CSVGGDSNQPQHF. The DNA for the CDR3 is TGCAGCGTTGGAGGGGATAGCAATCAGCCCCAGCATTTT.

The table lists this clone with a few counts. This chain uses TRBV5-6 with TRBJ1-6; perhaps TRBD1 as D (6 bases). Between the trimmed V and J ends, which lost 2 bases and 5 bases, there was a span of 8 bases. This CDR3 contains 14 residues. Germline CDR1 is SGHDT and CDR2 is YYEEEE. In nucleotides, the CDR3 is TGTGCCAGCAGCTTCCGGACAGATAATTCACCCCTCCACTTT. Translating gives CASSFRTDNSPLHF.